This entry lists 28 T cell receptor beta chains sequenced from one sample in a study of T cell repertoires in cytomegalovirus infection. MiXCR was run by TCRdb on the reads, yielding one entry per CDR3 protein. The profile shows about 47,000 distinct CDR3 sequences, 20% of them singletons. These receptors have no identified antigens. The material sequenced was CD8+ T cells from cultured PBMCs, taken from culture after CMV antigen stimulation. The receptors originated from a human donor in good health (CMV status not recorded). Some clones in this sample may be carry-over from other donors' samples.

This clonotype came up a few times. V gene TRBV6-2 or TRBV6-3 combines with J gene TRBJ1-5; D is ambiguous. Per the germline V gene, CDR1 is MNHEY and CDR2 is SVGEGT. The V end lost 0 bases, the J end lost 5 bases, and 8 bases lay between the germline ends. This CDR3 spans 14 amino acids. The CDR3 sequence is CASSYSSPDQPQHF. CDR3 coding DNA: TGTGCCAGCAGTTACTCGTCACCTGATCAGCCCCAGCATTTT.

V gene TRBV28 combines with J gene TRBJ2-5, with D perhaps TRBD2 (6 bases). CDR3 length: 12 amino acids. CDR1 and CDR2 from the germline V gene are MDHEN and SYDVKM. The V gene lost 5 bases and the J gene lost 9 bases, with 13 bases spanning the gap. Here the CDR3 DNA reads TGTGCCAGCAGTCAACCGCCGGGGGCCCAGTACTTC. Amino acids: CASSQPPGAQYF.

The rearrangement links TRBV5-1 to TRBJ2-1, with unresolved D. The V end lost 5 bases, the J end lost 7 bases, and 10 bases lay between the germline ends. The germline V gene has CDR1 SGHRS and CDR2 YFSETQ. The CDR3 consists of 12 residues. The CDR3 nucleotides read TGCGCCAGCAGTTCCTCCCCTAATGAGCAGTTCTTC. Translated: CASSSSPNEQFF.

This clonotype turned up a few times. The chain joins TRBV10-2 to TRBJ1-1; D perhaps matches TRBD1 (6 bases). The CDR3 contains 12 residues. Trimming cost V 5 bases and J 4 bases, with 8 bases left between them. Germline CDR1 reads WSHSY; CDR2 reads SAAADI. CDR3 region: CASSPGVTEAFF. Here the CDR3 DNA reads TGCGCCAGCAGTCCAGGGGTCACTGAAGCTTTCTTT.

This sequence joins TRBV12-3 or TRBV12-4 and TRBJ2-7; D remains unclear. The CDR3 length is 12 residues. V lost 3 bases and J 4 bases, leaving 7 bases between the germline ends. The CDR3 spells CASSLYKYEQYF. Here the CDR3 DNA reads TGTGCCAGCAGTTTGTATAAGTACGAGCAGTACTTC.

This clonotype was picked up a small number of times. V is TRBV27 and J is TRBJ1-5; a weak D match, TRBD1 (5 bases). The V end lost 6 bases, the J end lost 1 base, and 13 bases lay between the germline ends. CDR3 length: 15 residues. Germline CDR1 and CDR2: MNHEY and SMNVEV (reference sequence). This CDR3 reads CASRSGLFSNQPQHF. Written as DNA, the CDR3 is TGTGCCAGCAGGTCAGGGTTGTTCAGCAATCAGCCCCAGCATTTT.

The chain carries TRBV27 and TRBJ2-2; no reliable D call. The germline V gene encodes CDR1 MNHEY and CDR2 SMNVEV (reference sequence). V gave up 5 bases and J gave up 0 bases, with 10 bases separating them. This CDR3 spans 15 amino acids. CDR3 DNA: TGTGCCAGCAGTGGCCGACGGACGAACACCGGGGAGCTGTTTTTT. It is translated as CASSGRRTNTGELFF.

The chain links TRBV6-1 to TRBJ2-1, with D unresolved. The CDR3 has 13 amino acids. The germline CDR1 and CDR2 sequences are MNHNS and SASEGT. Trimming removed 5 bases from V and 0 bases from J, with 5 bases in between. The CDR3 spells CASSRVSYNEQFF. The CDR3 bases are TGTGCCAGCAGTAGGGTCTCCTACAATGAGCAGTTCTTC.

This chain uses TRBV27 with TRBJ1-5; D remains ambiguous. V lost 2 bases and J lost 4, with 6 bases in between. The CDR3 totals 13 residues. From germline, CDR1 is MNHEY and CDR2 SMNVEV (reference sequence). The CDR3: CASSLAQNQPQHF. The CDR3 DNA reads TGTGCCAGCAGTTTAGCCCAGAATCAGCCCCAGCATTTT.

This chain joins TRBV4-1 and TRBJ2-7; 7 bases match TRBD1. The V segment lost 6 bases and the J segment 2 bases; nucleotides outside the gene matches: 10. CDR1 and CDR2 from the germline V gene are MGHRA and YSYEKL. The CDR3 loop spans 15 amino acids. In DNA, the CDR3 is TGCGCCAGCAGTGCCGCGGCAGGGGGTACCTACGAGCAGTACTTC. It is translated as CASSAAAGGTYEQYF.

Only a few counts were recorded for this clonotype. V and J are TRBV4-3 and TRBJ2-1, with 10 bases that match TRBD2. CDR3 length equals 17 residues. Per germline, CDR1 LGHNA and CDR2 YSLEER. The V and J ends lost 2 bases and 6 bases, in that order; junction bases with no gene match: 10. The CDR3 spells CASSQFTAGGRFNEQFF. The CDR3 bases are TGCGCCAGCAGCCAATTCACAGCGGGGGGGCGGTTCAATGAGCAGTTCTTC.

In DNA, the CDR3 is TGTGCCAGCTTACCAGAAGAGGGCTGGGGCTATGGCTACACCTTC. This gives the protein CASLPEEGWGYGYTF. This sequence joins TRBV7-9 and TRBJ1-2; D gene unclear. Trimming shortened V by 8 bases and J by 4 bases, and 20 bases separated the two germline ends. There are 15 residues in the CDR3. CDR1 is SEHNR, CDR2 FQNEAQ, per germline (reference sequence). Filled out from reference TRBV7-9 and TRBJ1-2, the complete variable domain reads DTGVSQNPRHKITKRGQNVTFRCDPISEHNRLYWYRQTLGQGPEFLTYFQNEAQLEKSRLLSDRFSAERPKGSFSTLEIQRTEQGDSAMYLCASLPEEGWGYGYTFGSGTRLTVV.

A few counts support this clonotype. This sequence joins TRBV6-1 and TRBJ1-5, with 7 nucleotides matching TRBD1. The ends lost 6 bases at V and 4 bases at J; junction bases unmatched: 6. The CDR3 is 14 residues long. Germline V gene data show CDR1 as MNHNS and CDR2 as SASEGT. The CDR3 here is CASSPGTANQPQHF. The CDR3, as DNA: TGTGCCAGCAGCCCCGGGACAGCGAATCAGCCCCAGCATTTT.

At least ten counts were recorded for this clonotype. The gene calls are TRBV7-2 and TRBJ2-4; 7 bases are a match to TRBD1. CDR3 length: 15 residues. J gave up 3 bases and V 4 bases, and 6 bases lay outside the gene matches. Germline V CDR1 and CDR2: SGHTA, FQGNSA. CDR3 bases: TGTGCCAGCAGCTCCACCCGGGACAGCAAAAACATTCAGTACTTC. Translation gives CASSSTRDSKNIQYF.

This clonotype has just a few counts. The rearrangement joins TRBV13 to TRBJ1-1, with D possibly matching TRBD1 (6 bases). Germline-derived CDR1 and CDR2 are PRHDT and FYEKMQ (reference sequence). V gave up 4 bases and J gave up 5 bases, with 11 bases separating them. The CDR3 is 13 amino acids. In DNA, the CDR3 is TGTGCCAGCAGCTCCAGGGGCGGAACTGAAGCTTTCTTT. It translates to CASSSRGGTEAFF.

This clonotype was found a few times. The chain couples TRBV4-1 to TRBJ1-5, with unresolved D. Trimming removed 4 bases from V and 4 bases from J, with 8 bases in between. Germline V gives CDR1 MGHRA, CDR2 YSYEKL. This CDR3 spans 13 amino acids. The CDR3 DNA sequence: TGCGCCAGCAGCCCCGACGGAAATCAGCCCCAGCATTTT. Protein product: CASSPDGNQPQHF.

This clonotype was found a few times. The rearrangement uses TRBV7-9 and TRBJ1-2; D remains unclear. V lost 9 bases and J 4 bases, leaving 15 bases between the germline ends. This CDR3 spans 13 amino acids. Germline V gives CDR1 SEHNR, CDR2 FQNEAQ (reference sequence). CDR3 protein: CASADGQTYGYTF. DNA of the CDR3: TGTGCCAGTGCGGACGGGCAGACCTATGGCTACACCTTC.

This clonotype turned up a few times. This rearrangement joins TRBV2 to TRBJ2-7; 9 bases are a match to TRBD1. V dropped 5 bases and J dropped 1; count of bases not matched to a gene: 3. Per the germline V gene, CDR1 is SNHLY and CDR2 is FYNNEI. The CDR3 consists of 14 residues. The CDR3 spells CASSPGQGSYEQYF. The DNA for the CDR3 is TGTGCCAGCAGTCCCGGACAGGGGTCCTACGAGCAGTACTTC. Drawing the rest from reference TRBV2 and TRBJ2-7, the complete variable domain is EPEVTQTPSHQVTQMGQEVILRCVPISNHLYFYWYRQILGQKVEFLVSFYNNEISEKSEIFDDQFSVERPDGSNFTLKIRSTKLEDSAMYFCASSPGQGSYEQYFGPGTRLTVT.

This chain uses TRBV7-9 with TRBJ2-2; D possibly uses TRBD1 or TRBD2 (5 bases each). This CDR3 is 18 amino acids long. Germline CDR1 and CDR2: SEHNR and FQNEAQ (reference sequence). V was cut by 4 bases and J by 1 base, with 19 bases left in between. The CDR3 DNA is TGTGCCAGCAGCTCCTTACCTCGGGACCGAAAGAACACCGGGGAGCTGTTTTTT. This sequence encodes CASSSLPRDRKNTGELFF.

This clonotype was counted between two and nine times. J is TRBJ2-2 and V is TRBV5-4; D is perhaps TRBD2 (5 bases). Trimming removed 4 bases at V and 1 base at J, with 8 bases between. This CDR3 spans 14 amino acids. Germline CDR1 SGHNT, CDR2 YYREEE (reference sequence). CDR3: CASSIAGNTGELFF. The CDR3 region has the DNA TGTGCCAGCAGCATCGCGGGGAACACCGGGGAGCTGTTTTTT.

In its sample, this clonotype was seen once. V gene TRBV10-3 combines with J gene TRBJ2-7; 8 bases agree with TRBD2. This CDR3 contains 14 residues. The V gene end was trimmed by 0 bases and the J gene end by 3 bases; junction bases not matched to a gene: 1. Germline V gene data show CDR1 as ENHRY and CDR2 as SYGVKD. Written as DNA, the CDR3 is TGTGCCATCAGTGAGTCGGCGGGAGGCTACGAGCAGTACTTC. It yields the protein CAISESAGGYEQYF.

The CDR3 nucleotides are TGTGCCAGCAGTCCCTACAGGGTTACCACCGGGGAGCTGTTTTTT. Translated, it gives CASSPYRVTTGELFF. The J gene is TRBJ2-2, the V gene TRBV7-2, with D tentatively TRBD1 (6 bases). V gave up 6 bases and J gave up 4 bases, with 15 bases separating them. CDR3 length equals 15 residues. CDR1 and CDR2 from the germline V gene are SGHTA and FQGNSA.

Ten or more counts support this clonotype. The chain links TRBV7-8 to TRBJ1-1; the match to TRBD1 covers 7 bases. CDR1 is SGHVS and CDR2 is FQNEAQ in the germline V gene. This CDR3 is built from 13 residues. V shed 3 bases and J 3 bases; nucleotides not matched to a gene: 1. The CDR3 loop reads CASSFDRDTEAFF. In DNA form, the CDR3 reads TGTGCCAGCAGCTTCGACAGGGACACTGAAGCTTTCTTT.

The table lists this clonotype with a few counts. This chain joins TRBV7-9 and TRBJ1-2, with no clear D. This CDR3 contains 12 residues. V lost 1 base to trimming and J lost 8 bases, with 8 bases between them. Germline-derived CDR1 and CDR2 are SEHNR and FQNEAQ (reference sequence). DNA of the CDR3: TGTGCCAGCAGCTTAGAGCCTTCGGGCTACACCTTC. Protein: CASSLEPSGYTF.

This clonotype appeared a few times. J is TRBJ1-4 and V is TRBV7-2; a possible D gene is TRBD1 (5 bases). V was clipped by 1 base and J by 8 bases, with 8 bases between them. CDR1 is SGHTA, CDR2 FQGNSA, per germline. The CDR3 is 13 amino acids. The CDR3 sequence is CASSLGGGEKLFF. Here the CDR3 DNA reads TGTGCCAGCAGCTTAGGTGGGGGGGAAAAACTGTTTTTT.

This chain uses TRBV7-2 with TRBJ1-1; no clear D. Trimming stripped 2 bases from V and 6 bases from J, with 7 bases between. Germline-derived CDR1 and CDR2 are SGHTA and FQGNSA. The CDR3 is made up of 12 amino acids. The CDR3 loop reads CASSLQFSEAFF. CDR3 DNA sequence: TGTGCCAGCAGCTTACAGTTTTCTGAAGCTTTCTTT.

V is TRBV6-1 and J is TRBJ2-5, with a possible D match to TRBD2 (6 bases). Trimming left V 6 bases short and J 5 bases short, with 22 bases between. Germline V gives CDR1 MNHNS, CDR2 SASEGT. CDR3 length: 16 amino acids. The CDR3 loop is CASSPYTSWVEETQYF. The CDR3 bases are TGTGCCAGCAGCCCGTACACTAGCTGGGTGGAGGAGACCCAGTACTTC.

This clonotype was detected a few times. This chain connects TRBV7-2 to TRBJ1-4; 10 bases are a match to TRBD1. The CDR3 loop spans 15 amino acids. Losses at the gene ends were 5 bases for V and 8 bases for J; bases not matched to a gene: 8. Germline CDR1 and CDR2: SGHTA and FQGNSA. For the CDR3, the DNA is TGTGCCAGCAGCGGCCGGACAGGGGGGGGAGAAAAACTGTTTTTT. Translating it yields CASSGRTGGGEKLFF.